These 20 T cell receptor beta chains were sequenced from one sample in a study of patients and donors after allogeneic stem cell transplantation. TCRdb re-called the RT-PCR reads through MiXCR, storing one row per CDR3 protein. The table lists about 210,000 distinct CDR3 sequences, 35% to 45% of them singletons, with 9.5% to 13% in the top ten. The sample consisted of blood, either unsorted or a sorted T cell fraction (not recorded which). All receptors come from a human donor who was either an allogeneic HSCT recipient or a stem cell or donor lymphocyte infusion donor (not recorded which). It is not recorded whose cells these are; they may come from a transplant donor.

In DNA, the CDR3 is TGTGCCAGCAGCTTAAGGGGGGACAGTGAAGCTTTCTTT. Its protein is CASSLRGDSEAFF. The chain carries TRBV7-9 and TRBJ1-1; 7 nucleotides line up with TRBD1. This CDR3 comprises 13 residues. The germline CDR1 and CDR2 sequences are SEHNR and FQNEAQ (reference sequence). Germline trimming cut 2 bases from V and 7 bases from J; bases unmatched to any gene: 4.

The chain links TRBV5-1 to TRBJ2-1; D is possibly TRBD1 (5 bases). Germline CDR1 SGHRS, CDR2 YFSETQ. V was trimmed by 1 base and J by 2 bases, leaving 13 bases between them. This CDR3 has 16 residues. This chain's CDR3 is CASSLKGFMTYNEQFF. In nucleotides, the CDR3 is TGCGCCAGCAGCTTGAAGGGGTTTATGACCTACAATGAGCAGTTCTTC.

This clonotype was found once. V usage is TRBV9 and J usage is TRBJ2-7; tentatively, D is TRBD1 (5 bases). The CDR3 loop spans 13 amino acids. The V end lost 0 bases, the J end lost 9 bases, and 13 bases lay between the germline ends. CDR1 and CDR2 (germline): SGDLS, YYNGEE. The DNA for the CDR3 is TGTGCCAGCAGCGTAGGAAATGGGGCGGCGCAGTACTTC. Translating gives CASSVGNGAAQYF.

V is TRBV4-3 and J is TRBJ2-7; D remains unclear. The CDR3 sequence is 14 residues long. Germline V lookup: CDR1 LGHNA, CDR2 YSLEER. Trimming took off 4 bases at V and 2 bases at J, with 12 bases between the two ends. The CDR3 coding sequence is TGCGCCAGCAGCCTCTATCTTCGGGCCTACGAGCAGTACTTC. This encodes CASSLYLRAYEQYF.

The chain links TRBV4-3 to TRBJ1-5; unclear D gene. Looked up from germline, CDR1 is LGHNA and CDR2 is YSLEER. The CDR3 spans 15 residues. The V and J ends lost 0 bases and 2 bases respectively, with 8 bases between them. CDR3 residues: CASSQDRIRNQPQHF. CDR3 DNA sequence: TGCGCCAGCAGCCAAGATAGGATCCGCAATCAGCCCCAGCATTTT.

This clonotype was detected a few times. CDR3 protein: CASSQLGQWGLTPQHF. The CDR3 region has the DNA TGTGCCAGCAGCCAGCTGGGACAGTGGGGTTTGACGCCCCAGCATTTT. The chain has TRBV4-2 and TRBJ1-5; TRBD1 matches 7 bases. V was pared by 3 bases and J by 9 bases, with 14 bases of the junction left unmatched. The CDR3 covers 16 residues. Germline V CDR1 and CDR2: LGHNA, YNFKEQ.

This clonotype was recorded a few times. This chain uses TRBV20-1 with TRBJ1-2; TRBD1 matches at 9 bases. CDR3 length equals 15 residues. The J segment lost 5 bases and the V segment lost 2 bases, leaving 9 bases of the junction unmatched. Germline assignment: CDR1 DFQATT and CDR2 SNEGSKA (reference sequence). CDR3 DNA sequence: TGCAGTGCTAGAAATGAGAACAGGGGGCCATATGGCTACACCTTC. It translates to CSARNENRGPYGYTF.

This sequence joins TRBV28 and TRBJ2-5; 10 nucleotides match TRBD1. This CDR3 has 16 residues. V lost 5 bases and J lost 3; bases outside the gene matches: 9. CDR1 MDHEN and CDR2 SYDVKM come from the germline V gene. In DNA, the CDR3 is TGTGCCAGCAGTCCGATGACAGGGGGCGGTGAAGAGACCCAGTACTTC. Its translation: CASSPMTGGGEETQYF.

The table lists this clonotype with a few counts. The chain links TRBV6-5 to TRBJ2-1; possible D gene TRBD1, 5 bases. V lost 2 bases and J 6 bases, leaving 8 bases between the germline ends. Germline V gives CDR1 MNHEY, CDR2 SVGAGI. The CDR3 sequence is 13 residues long. CDR3 loop: CASSYPGFNEQFF. The CDR3 DNA follows: TGTGCCAGCAGTTACCCAGGGTTCAATGAGCAGTTCTTC.

This clonotype has more than one count but fewer than ten. This sequence joins TRBV7-6 and TRBJ1-2; D not certain. This CDR3 comprises 13 residues. Trimming stripped 3 bases from V and 5 bases from J, with 10 bases between. Germline V gene sequence: CDR1 SGHVS, CDR2 FNYEAQ. The CDR3 coding sequence is TGTGCCAGCAGCTTCCAGGTCGGGTATGGCTACACCTTC. Amino acid sequence: CASSFQVGYGYTF.

The chain has TRBV10-3 and TRBJ1-6; 7 positions agree with TRBD1. Trimming at V came to 0 bases and at J to 8 bases, leaving 10 bases not matched to a gene. The CDR3 length is 17 residues. Per germline, CDR1 ENHRY and CDR2 SYGVKD. CDR3 in amino acids: CAISESRGRIIDSPLHF. CDR3 bases: TGTGCCATCAGTGAGTCGAGGGGGCGCATCATAGATTCACCCCTCCACTTT.

V usage is TRBV7-9 and J usage is TRBJ2-7; 11 positions match TRBD2. Germline trimming cut 5 bases from V and 4 bases from J; bases unmatched to any gene: 10. Germline V gene lookup returns CDR1 SEHNR and CDR2 FQNEAQ (reference sequence). The CDR3 is 16 amino acids. The CDR3 spells CASSTLTSGGGYEQYF. DNA of the CDR3: TGTGCCAGCAGCACCCTAACTAGCGGGGGTGGGTACGAGCAGTACTTC.

The genes are TRBV11-2 and TRBJ1-1; D is unclear. Trimming took 1 base from V and 1 from J, leaving 7 bases between them. The germline V gene has CDR1 SGHAT and CDR2 FQNNGV. The CDR3 spans 14 residues. The DNA of the CDR3 is TGTGCCAGCAGCTTAGGTGCAGCGAACACTGAAGCTTTCTTT. Translation: CASSLGAANTEAFF.

The chain links TRBV5-1 to TRBJ2-3, with D possibly TRBD2 on 5 matching bases. CDR1 is SGHRS, CDR2 YFSETQ, per germline. This CDR3 has 16 amino acids. V shed 2 bases and J shed 5 bases, with 18 bases lying between them. The CDR3 coding sequence is TGCGCCAGCAGCTTCGGGCCCTCAGCAAGCGGAGATACGCAGTATTTT. As protein: CASSFGPSASGDTQYF.

The V and J genes are TRBV20-1 and TRBJ1-1; D remains ambiguous. Between the trimmed V and J ends, which lost 3 bases and 7 bases, there was a span of 9 bases. Germline values: CDR1 DFQATT, CDR2 SNEGSKA (reference sequence). CDR3 length equals 11 residues. This CDR3 reads CSASTSLEAFF. The DNA for the CDR3 is TGCAGTGCTAGTACGTCCCTTGAAGCTTTCTTT.

The chain has TRBV5-8 and TRBJ2-2; possibly TRBD2 for D (6 bases). The CDR3 is 14 residues long. Germline CDR1 reads SGHTS; CDR2 reads YDEGEE. The germline V and J ends were trimmed by 1 base and 4 bases, with 8 bases remaining between them. DNA for the CDR3: TGTGCCAGCAGCTTGCAAGCGGGCACCGGGGAGCTGTTTTTT. This translates into CASSLQAGTGELFF.

This clonotype showed up just a few times. V and J are TRBV29-1 and TRBJ1-3; D might be TRBD1 (6 bases). This CDR3 is 14 amino acids long. Germline CDR1 reads SQVTM; CDR2 reads ANQGSEA. Trimming took off 4 bases at V and 4 bases at J, with 14 bases between the two ends. The CDR3: CSVGRDTDGNTIYF. The CDR3 DNA follows: TGCAGCGTTGGCCGGGACACCGACGGAAACACCATATATTTT. The variable domain in full, completed from reference TRBV29-1 and TRBJ1-3, reads SAVISQKPSRDICQRGTSLTIQCQVDSQVTMMFWYRQQPGQSLTLIATANQGSEATYESGFVIDKFPISRPNLTFSTLTVSNMSPEDSSIYLCSVGRDTDGNTIYFGEGSWLTVV.

This chain connects TRBV20-1 to TRBJ2-3; the match to TRBD1 covers 10 bases. V dropped 2 bases and J dropped 4; count of bases not matched to a gene: 3. The CDR3 sequence is 14 residues long. Germline lookup yields CDR1 DFQATT and CDR2 SNEGSKA (reference sequence). The CDR3, as DNA: TGCAGTGCTAGAACCGGGACAGGGGCAGATACGCAGTATTTT. Protein sequence: CSARTGTGADTQYF.

The chain couples TRBV7-6 to TRBJ1-4; D may be TRBD1 (6 bases). Trimming shortened V by 0 bases and J by 4 bases, and 12 bases separated the two germline ends. Germline lookup yields CDR1 SGHVS and CDR2 FNYEAQ. The CDR3 runs 16 residues. The CDR3 DNA reads TGTGCCAGCAGCTTAGCGTCCAGGGGCATTAATGAAAAACTGTTTTTT. Residues: CASSLASRGINEKLFF.

J is TRBJ1-2 and V is TRBV4-1; TRBD1 is a possible D gene (5 bases). The V gene lost 4 bases and the J gene lost 4 bases, with 16 bases spanning the gap. The CDR3 sequence is 15 residues long. Germline V CDR1 and CDR2: MGHRA, YSYEKL. The CDR3, as DNA: TGCGCCAGCAGCCCCAAAGCCGGGACGGCCTATGGCTACACCTTC. Its translation is CASSPKAGTAYGYTF.